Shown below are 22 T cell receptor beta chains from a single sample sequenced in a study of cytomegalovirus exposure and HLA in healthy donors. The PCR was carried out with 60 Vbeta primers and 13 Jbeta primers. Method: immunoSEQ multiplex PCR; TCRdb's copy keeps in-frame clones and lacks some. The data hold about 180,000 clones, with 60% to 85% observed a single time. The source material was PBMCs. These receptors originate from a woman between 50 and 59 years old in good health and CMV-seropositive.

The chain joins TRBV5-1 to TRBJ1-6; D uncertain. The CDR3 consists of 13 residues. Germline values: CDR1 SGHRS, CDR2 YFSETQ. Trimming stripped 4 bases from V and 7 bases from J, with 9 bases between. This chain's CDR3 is CASSPELNSPLHF. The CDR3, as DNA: TGCGCCAGCAGCCCGGAGTTGAATTCACCCCTCCACTTT.

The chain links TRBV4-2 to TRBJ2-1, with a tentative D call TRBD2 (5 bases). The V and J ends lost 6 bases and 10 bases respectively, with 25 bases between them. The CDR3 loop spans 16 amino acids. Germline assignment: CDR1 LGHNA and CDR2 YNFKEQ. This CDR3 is CASRKTGREGLSEQFF. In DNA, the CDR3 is TGTGCCAGCAGGAAAACTGGGAGAGAGGGTCTGAGCGAGCAGTTCTTC.

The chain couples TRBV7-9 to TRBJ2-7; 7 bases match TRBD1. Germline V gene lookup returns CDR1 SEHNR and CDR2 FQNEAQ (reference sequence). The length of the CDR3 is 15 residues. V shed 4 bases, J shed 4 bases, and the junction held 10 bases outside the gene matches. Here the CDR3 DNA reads TGTGCCAGCAGCTCGACCAGACAGGGTACGTACGAGCAGTACTTC. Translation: CASSSTRQGTYEQYF.

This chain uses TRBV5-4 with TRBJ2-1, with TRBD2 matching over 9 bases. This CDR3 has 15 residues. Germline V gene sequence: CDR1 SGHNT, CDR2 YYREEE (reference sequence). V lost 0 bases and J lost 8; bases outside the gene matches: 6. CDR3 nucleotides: TGTGCCAGCAGCTTGGGGGGACTAGCAGGGGATGAGCAGTTCTTC. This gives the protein CASSLGGLAGDEQFF.

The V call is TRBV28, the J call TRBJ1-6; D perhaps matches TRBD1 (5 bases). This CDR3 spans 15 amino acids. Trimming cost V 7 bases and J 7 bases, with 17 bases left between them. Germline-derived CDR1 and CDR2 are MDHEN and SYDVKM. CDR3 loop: CASTSPARANSPLHF. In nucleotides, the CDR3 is TGTGCCAGCACCTCCCCGGCCAGGGCCAATTCACCCCTCCACTTT.

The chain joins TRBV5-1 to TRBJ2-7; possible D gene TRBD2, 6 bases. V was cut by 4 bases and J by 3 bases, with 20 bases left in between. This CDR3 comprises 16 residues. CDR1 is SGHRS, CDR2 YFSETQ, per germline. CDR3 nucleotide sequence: TGCGCCAGCAGCGCGTCATTGCGGGACGGCGGCTACGAGCAGTACTTC. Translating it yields CASSASLRDGGYEQYF.

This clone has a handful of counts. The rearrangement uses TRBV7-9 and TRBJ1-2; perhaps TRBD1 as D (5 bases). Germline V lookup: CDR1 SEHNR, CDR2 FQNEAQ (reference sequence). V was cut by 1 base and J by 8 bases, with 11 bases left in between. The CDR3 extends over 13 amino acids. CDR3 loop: CASSLGGQGGYTF. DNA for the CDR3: TGTGCCAGCAGCTTAGGGGGTCAGGGCGGCTACACCTTC. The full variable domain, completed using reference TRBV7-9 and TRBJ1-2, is DTGVSQNPRHKITKRGQNVTFRCDPISEHNRLYWYRQTLGQGPEFLTYFQNEAQLEKSRLLSDRFSAERPKGSFSTLEIQRTEQGDSAMYLCASSLGGQGGYTFGSGTRLTVV.

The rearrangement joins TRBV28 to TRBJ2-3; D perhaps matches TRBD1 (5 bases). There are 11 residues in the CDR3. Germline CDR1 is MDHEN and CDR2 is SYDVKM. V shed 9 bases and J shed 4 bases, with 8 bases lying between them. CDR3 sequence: CASVGADTQYF. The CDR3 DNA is TGTGCCAGTGTAGGGGCAGATACGCAGTATTTT.

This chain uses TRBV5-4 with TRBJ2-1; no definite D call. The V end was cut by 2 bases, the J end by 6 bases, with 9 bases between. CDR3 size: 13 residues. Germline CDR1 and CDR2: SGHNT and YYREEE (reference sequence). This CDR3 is CASSFNSFNEQFF. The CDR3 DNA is TGTGCCAGCAGCTTCAACTCGTTCAATGAGCAGTTCTTC.

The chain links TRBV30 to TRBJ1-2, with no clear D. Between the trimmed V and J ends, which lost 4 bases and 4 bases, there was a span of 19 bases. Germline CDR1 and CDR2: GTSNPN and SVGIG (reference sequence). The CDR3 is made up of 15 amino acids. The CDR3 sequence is CAWKRPGESSYGYTF. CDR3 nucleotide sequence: TGTGCCTGGAAAAGGCCCGGGGAAAGCTCCTATGGCTACACCTTC.

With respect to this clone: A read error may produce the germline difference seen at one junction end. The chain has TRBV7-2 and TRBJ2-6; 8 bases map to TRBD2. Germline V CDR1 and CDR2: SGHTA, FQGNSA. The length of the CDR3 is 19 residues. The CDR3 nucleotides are TGTGCCAGCAGCTTGAAGTTACTAGCGGTTAGCTCTGGGGCCAACGGCCTGACTTTC. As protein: CASSLKLLAVSSGANGLTF.

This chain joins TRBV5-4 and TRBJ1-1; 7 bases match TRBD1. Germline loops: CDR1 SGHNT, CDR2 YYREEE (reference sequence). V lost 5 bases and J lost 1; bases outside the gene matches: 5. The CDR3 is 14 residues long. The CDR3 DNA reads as TGTGCCAGCAGGCAAGACAGGGCGAACACTGAAGCTTTCTTT. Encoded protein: CASRQDRANTEAFF. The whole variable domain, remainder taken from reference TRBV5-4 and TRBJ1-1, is ETGVTQSPTHLIKTRGQQVTLRCSSQSGHNTVSWYQQALGQGPQFIFQYYREEENGRGNFPPRFSGLQFPNYSSELNVNALELDDSALYLCASRQDRANTEAFFGQGTRLTVV.

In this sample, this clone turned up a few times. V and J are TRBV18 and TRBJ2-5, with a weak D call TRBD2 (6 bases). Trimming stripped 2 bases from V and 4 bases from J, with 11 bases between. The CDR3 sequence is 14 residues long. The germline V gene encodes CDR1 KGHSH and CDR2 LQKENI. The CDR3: CASSPLRGGETQYF. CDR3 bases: TGTGCCAGCTCACCATTGCGGGGTGGAGAGACCCAGTACTTC.

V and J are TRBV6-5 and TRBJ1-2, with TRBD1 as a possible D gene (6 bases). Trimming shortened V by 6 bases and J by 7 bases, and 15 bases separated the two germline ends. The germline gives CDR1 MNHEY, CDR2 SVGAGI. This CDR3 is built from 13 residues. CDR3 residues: CASRNPQGSGYTF. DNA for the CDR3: TGTGCCAGCAGGAATCCTCAGGGGTCTGGCTACACCTTC.

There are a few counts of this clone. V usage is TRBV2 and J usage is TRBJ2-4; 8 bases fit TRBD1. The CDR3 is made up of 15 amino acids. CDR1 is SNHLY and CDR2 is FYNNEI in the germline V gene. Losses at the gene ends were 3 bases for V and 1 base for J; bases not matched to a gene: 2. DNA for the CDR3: TGTGCCAGCAGTGAGAGGACAGGGGCCAAAAACATTCAGTACTTC. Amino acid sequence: CASSERTGAKNIQYF.

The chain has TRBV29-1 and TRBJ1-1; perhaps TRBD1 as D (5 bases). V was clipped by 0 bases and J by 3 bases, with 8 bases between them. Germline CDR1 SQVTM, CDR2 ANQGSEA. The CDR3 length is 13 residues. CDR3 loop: CSVEDPGDTEAFF. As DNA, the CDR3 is TGCAGCGTTGAAGATCCGGGGGACACTGAAGCTTTCTTT.

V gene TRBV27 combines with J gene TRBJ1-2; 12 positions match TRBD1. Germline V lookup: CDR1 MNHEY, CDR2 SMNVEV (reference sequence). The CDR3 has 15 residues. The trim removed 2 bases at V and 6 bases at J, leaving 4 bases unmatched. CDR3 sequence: CASSLRDRGRDGYTF. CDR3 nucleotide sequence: TGTGCCAGCAGTTTAAGGGACAGGGGGCGGGATGGCTACACCTTC.

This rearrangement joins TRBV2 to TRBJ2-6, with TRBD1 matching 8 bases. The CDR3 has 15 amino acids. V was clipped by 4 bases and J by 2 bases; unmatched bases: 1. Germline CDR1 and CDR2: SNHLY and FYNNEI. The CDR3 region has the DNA TGTGCCAGCAGTGTGGACAGGGCTGGGGCCAACGTCCTGACTTTC. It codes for CASSVDRAGANVLTF.

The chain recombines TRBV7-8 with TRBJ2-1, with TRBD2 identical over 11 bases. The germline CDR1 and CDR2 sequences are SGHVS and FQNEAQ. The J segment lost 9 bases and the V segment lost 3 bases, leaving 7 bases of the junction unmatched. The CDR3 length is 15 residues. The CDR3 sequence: CASSFFSGRVGEQFF. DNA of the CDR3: TGTGCCAGCAGCTTCTTTAGCGGGAGGGTGGGTGAGCAGTTCTTC.

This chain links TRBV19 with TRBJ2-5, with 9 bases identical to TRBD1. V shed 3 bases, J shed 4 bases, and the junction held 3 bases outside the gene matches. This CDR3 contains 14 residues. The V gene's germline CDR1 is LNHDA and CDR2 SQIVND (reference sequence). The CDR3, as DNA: TGTGCCAGTAGTATCGGGACAGGGTTAGAGACCCAGTACTTC. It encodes CASSIGTGLETQYF.

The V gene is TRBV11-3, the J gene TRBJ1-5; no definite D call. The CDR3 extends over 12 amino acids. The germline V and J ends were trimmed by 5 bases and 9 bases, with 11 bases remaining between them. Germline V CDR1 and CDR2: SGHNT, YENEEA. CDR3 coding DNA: TGTGCCAGCAGCCTCGGTGAGTCGCCCCAGCATTTT. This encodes CASSLGESPQHF.

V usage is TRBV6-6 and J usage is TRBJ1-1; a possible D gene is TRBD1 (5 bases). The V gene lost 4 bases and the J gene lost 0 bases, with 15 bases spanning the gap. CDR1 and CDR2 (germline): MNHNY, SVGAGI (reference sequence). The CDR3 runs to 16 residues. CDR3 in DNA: TGTGCCAGCAGTTCGCAGGGAAGCGCCATGAACACTGAAGCTTTCTTT. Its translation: CASSSQGSAMNTEAFF.